The 21 T cell receptor beta chains reported below all come from one sample, sequenced in a study of cytomegalovirus exposure and HLA in healthy donors. Sequencing used immunoSEQ multiplex PCR; TCRdb keeps in-frame clones, though not all of them. The profile shows 50,000 to 65,000 clones, about nine tenths of them singletons. Sequenced: PBMCs. All receptors come from a woman aged 18-29 years in good health and CMV-seropositive.

This chain joins TRBV15 and TRBJ1-2, with 8 nucleotides matching TRBD1. CDR1 LNHNV and CDR2 YYDKDF come from the germline V gene (reference sequence). This CDR3 spans 14 amino acids. J lost 7 bases, V lost 4 bases, and 8 bases had no gene match. As DNA, the CDR3 is TGTGCCACCAGCACCCTGCAGGGGGCGCCTGGCTACACCTTC. Translating gives CATSTLQGAPGYTF.

The CDR3 bases are TGTGCCAGCAGCTCGAACATGCGAGGCGCCTACGAGCAGTACTTC. Its translation: CASSSNMRGAYEQYF. The chain links TRBV7-9 to TRBJ2-7; no reliable D call. The V end lost 4 bases, the J end lost 2 bases, and 15 bases lay between the germline ends. CDR1 and CDR2 (germline): SEHNR, FQNEAQ (reference sequence). The CDR3 runs 15 residues.

The V call is TRBV19, the J call TRBJ2-7; 8 nucleotides agree with TRBD1. The V segment lost 1 base and the J segment 5 bases; nucleotides outside the gene matches: 7. Germline V gene sequence: CDR1 LNHDA, CDR2 SQIVND (reference sequence). The CDR3 is made up of 15 amino acids. The CDR3 sequence is CASSIAVDREDEQYF. The CDR3, as DNA: TGTGCCAGTAGTATAGCAGTGGACAGGGAGGACGAGCAGTACTTC.

The chain joins TRBV2 to TRBJ1-1, with D perhaps matching TRBD1 (6 bases). The CDR3 contains 13 residues. Germline CDR1 SNHLY, CDR2 FYNNEI. V was trimmed by 1 base and J by 9 bases, leaving 12 bases between them. The CDR3 DNA reads as TGTGCCAGCAGTGAAGAAAACAGGGTAAAAGCTTTCTTT. Translated, it gives CASSEENRVKAFF.

The gene calls are TRBV19 and TRBJ1-5; 10 bases agree with TRBD1. The CDR3 runs 15 residues. Germline lookup yields CDR1 LNHDA and CDR2 SQIVND (reference sequence). Unmatched junction bases numbered 8, after V lost 6 bases and J lost 6 bases. The CDR3 nucleotides are TGTGCCAGTAGGAGCCGGGACAGGGGTACTCAGCCCCAGCATTTT. It is translated as CASRSRDRGTQPQHF.

CDR3 nucleotides: TGTGCCACCCGACAGGGGGGCAACACCGGGGAGCTGTTTTTT. Translation gives CATRQGGNTGELFF. This chain uses TRBV11-3 with TRBJ2-2; TRBD1 matches 9 bases. V was clipped by 10 bases and J by 2 bases; unmatched bases: 5. CDR3 length equals 14 residues. Germline assignment: CDR1 SGHNT and CDR2 YENEEA.

The chain joins TRBV6-1 to TRBJ1-5; 9 bases are a match to TRBD1. Germline V gene data show CDR1 as MNHNS and CDR2 as SASEGT. V shed 7 bases and J 2 bases; nucleotides not matched to a gene: 3. The CDR3 spans 14 residues. DNA for the CDR3: TGTGCCAGCACCCGACAGGGGGGCAATCAGCCCCAGCATTTT. It encodes CASTRQGGNQPQHF.

This clone is a singleton in its sample. The chain couples TRBV30 to TRBJ2-3; 8 bases agree with TRBD2. From germline, CDR1 is GTSNPN and CDR2 SVGIG (reference sequence). CDR3 length equals 17 residues. Unmatched junction bases numbered 16, after V lost 3 bases and J lost 5 bases. CDR3 amino acids: CAWRSSFSSGGQDTQYF. The CDR3 nucleotides read TGTGCCTGGAGGAGTTCCTTTAGCTCGGGGGGGCAAGATACGCAGTATTTT.

The chain is built from TRBV11-1 and TRBJ1-5; no reliable D call. This CDR3 is built from 13 residues. CDR1 SGHAT and CDR2 FQDESV come from the germline V gene (reference sequence). Trimming stripped 5 bases from V and 4 bases from J, with 9 bases between. The CDR3 nucleotides read TGTGCCAGCAGCGCGAGCTTAAATCAGCCCCAGCATTTT. Translating gives CASSASLNQPQHF.

This clone was counted a single time. The rearrangement uses TRBV6-5 and TRBJ1-1; no reliable D call. The CDR3 is 14 amino acids. Between the trimmed V and J ends, which lost 8 bases and 1 base, there was a span of 14 bases. The germline gives CDR1 MNHEY, CDR2 SVGAGI. The CDR3 DNA reads TGTGCCAGCCGCTCGTGGGCCTCGAACACTGAAGCTTTCTTT. Protein sequence: CASRSWASNTEAFF.

This clone was seen only a few times. This sequence joins TRBV7-2 and TRBJ2-2, with TRBD2 matching 7 bases. Germline V gene sequence: CDR1 SGHTA, CDR2 FQGNSA. V dropped 6 bases and J dropped 3; count of bases not matched to a gene: 7. The CDR3 is 15 amino acids. The chain's CDR3 is CASSRSGAYTGELFF. In DNA form, the CDR3 reads TGTGCCAGCAGTAGGAGCGGGGCTTACACCGGGGAGCTGTTTTTT.

The chain is built from TRBV21-1 and TRBJ1-5; the D segment call TRBD1 is taken from the table without a DNA check. TRBV21-1 is noted as a pseudogene. The CDR3 covers 19 residues. The CDR3: CASSKGPDTYRDSNQPQHF. The DNA for the CDR3 is TGTGCCAGCAGCAAAGGTCCGGACACATATAGGGATAGCAATCAGCCCCAGCATTTT.

The rearrangement links TRBV5-1 to TRBJ1-4; weak D call: TRBD1 (5 bases). V was shortened by 4 bases and J by 7 bases, with 17 bases between the two germline ends. CDR3 length equals 15 residues. The germline CDR1 and CDR2 sequences are SGHRS and YFSETQ. The CDR3 region has the DNA TGCGCCAGCAGCCATTACGGGGGTCGAGGTGAAAAACTGTTTTTT. Its protein is CASSHYGGRGEKLFF.

This clone has just one count. The CDR3 DNA reads as TGTGCCAGCAGCCTGACAGGGGCCCTCGACTATGGCTACACCTTC. Amino acids: CASSLTGALDYGYTF. This chain joins TRBV9 and TRBJ1-2; TRBD1 agrees at 8 bases. The CDR3 loop spans 15 amino acids. V shed 4 bases, J shed 3 bases, and the junction held 8 bases outside the gene matches. CDR1 SGDLS and CDR2 YYNGEE come from the germline V gene.

This clone was observed a single time. The genes are TRBV30 and TRBJ1-1; the D gene is possibly TRBD1 (6 bases). CDR3 length: 12 amino acids. Germline CDR1 reads GTSNPN; CDR2 reads SVGIG (reference sequence). Trimming removed 4 bases at V and 8 bases at J, with 14 bases between. DNA of the CDR3: TGTGCCTGGACCAGGGGAGGGAGGGAAGCTTTCTTT. Amino acids: CAWTRGGREAFF.

V gene TRBV19 combines with J gene TRBJ1-5; 8 bases are shared with TRBD1. This CDR3 region has 18 residues. Trimming took 4 bases from V and 0 from J; bases not matched to a gene: 11. Germline CDR1 LNHDA, CDR2 SQIVND (reference sequence). In DNA, the CDR3 is TGTGCCAGTAGTAGGCGGGGACAGGACGCTGTTAGCAATCAGCCCCAGCATTTT. This sequence encodes CASSRRGQDAVSNQPQHF.

The chain recombines TRBV28 with TRBJ1-4, with 9 bases lining up with TRBD1. The CDR3 extends over 19 amino acids. Trimming took 5 bases from V and 1 from J; bases not matched to a gene: 14. Looked up from germline, CDR1 is MDHEN and CDR2 is SYDVKM. The CDR3 nucleotides are TGTGCCAGCAGTCTCCTTACGACAGGGGGTGGCAGAACTAATGAAAAACTGTTTTTT. Translation: CASSLLTTGGGRTNEKLFF.

This chain joins TRBV9 and TRBJ1-2; 7 positions agree with TRBD1. From germline, CDR1 is SGDLS and CDR2 YYNGEE. The CDR3 spans 16 residues. The trim removed 0 bases at V and 4 bases at J, leaving 9 bases unmatched. CDR3 loop: CASSVGQGGSRYGYTF. CDR3 DNA: TGTGCCAGCAGCGTAGGGCAGGGGGGTTCTCGCTATGGCTACACCTTC.

J is TRBJ2-7 and V is TRBV11-2, with 8 positions matching TRBD1. The CDR3 is 14 residues long. Trimming at V came to 3 bases and at J to 4 bases, leaving 5 bases not matched to a gene. From germline, CDR1 is SGHAT and CDR2 FQNNGV. CDR3 loop: CASSFEQGGYEQYF. The CDR3 DNA sequence: TGTGCCAGCAGCTTCGAACAGGGGGGATACGAGCAGTACTTC. The full variable domain, completed using reference TRBV11-2 and TRBJ2-7, is EAGVAQSPRYKIIEKRQSVAFWCNPISGHATLYWYQQILGQGPKLLIQFQNNGVVDDSQLPKDRFSAERLKGVDSTLKIQPAKLEDSAVYLCASSFEQGGYEQYFGPGTRLTVT.

CDR3 in amino acids: CAWSRLGRGNYGYTF. As DNA, the CDR3 is TGTGCCTGGAGTCGTTTGGGCAGGGGAAACTATGGCTACACCTTC. The J gene is TRBJ1-2, the V gene TRBV30; possibly TRBD1 for D (6 bases). Germline CDR1 GTSNPN, CDR2 SVGIG (reference sequence). The CDR3 loop spans 15 amino acids. Trimming pared 2 bases from V and 2 bases from J, leaving 15 bases between.

The genes are TRBV4-2 and TRBJ2-7; 11 nucleotides line up with TRBD2. The V segment lost 1 base and the J segment 2 bases; nucleotides outside the gene matches: 4. This CDR3 has 16 amino acids. Germline CDR1 LGHNA, CDR2 YNFKEQ. CDR3 nucleotide sequence: TGTGCCAGCAGCCAAGGCGGGACTAGCGGCACCTACGAGCAGTACTTC. Translating it yields CASSQGGTSGTYEQYF.